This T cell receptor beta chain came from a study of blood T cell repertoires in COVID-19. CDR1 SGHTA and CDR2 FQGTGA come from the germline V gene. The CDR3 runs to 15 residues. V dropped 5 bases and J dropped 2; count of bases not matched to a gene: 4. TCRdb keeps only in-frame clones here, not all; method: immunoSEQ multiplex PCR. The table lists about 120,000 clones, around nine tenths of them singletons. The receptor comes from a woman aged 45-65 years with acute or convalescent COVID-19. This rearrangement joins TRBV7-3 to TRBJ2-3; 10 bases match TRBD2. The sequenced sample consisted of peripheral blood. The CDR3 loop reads CASSTSGANTDTQYF. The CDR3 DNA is TGTGCCAGCAGCACTAGCGGGGCAAACACAGATACGCAGTATTTT.